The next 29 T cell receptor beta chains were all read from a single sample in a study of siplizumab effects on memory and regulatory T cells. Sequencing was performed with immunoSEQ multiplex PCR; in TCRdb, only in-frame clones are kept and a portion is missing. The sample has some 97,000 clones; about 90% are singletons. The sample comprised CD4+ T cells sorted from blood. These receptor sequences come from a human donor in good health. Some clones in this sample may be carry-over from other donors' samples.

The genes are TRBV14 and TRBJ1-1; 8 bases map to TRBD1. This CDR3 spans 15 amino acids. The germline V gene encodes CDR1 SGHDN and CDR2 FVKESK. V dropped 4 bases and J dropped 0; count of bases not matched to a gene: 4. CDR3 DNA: TGTGCCAGCAGCCCTACAGGGGGGGTGAACACTGAAGCTTTCTTT. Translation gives CASSPTGGVNTEAFF.

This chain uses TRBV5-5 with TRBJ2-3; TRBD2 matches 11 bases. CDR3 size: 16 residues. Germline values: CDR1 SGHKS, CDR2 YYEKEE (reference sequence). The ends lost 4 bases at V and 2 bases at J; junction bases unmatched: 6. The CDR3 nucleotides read TGTGCCAGCAGCCTCAGACTAGCGGGACCCACAGATACGCAGTATTTT. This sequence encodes CASSLRLAGPTDTQYF.

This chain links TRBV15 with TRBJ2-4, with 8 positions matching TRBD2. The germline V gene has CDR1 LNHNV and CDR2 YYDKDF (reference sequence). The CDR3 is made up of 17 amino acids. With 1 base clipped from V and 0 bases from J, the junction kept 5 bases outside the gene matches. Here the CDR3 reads CATSRALAGLAKNIQYF. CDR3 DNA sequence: TGTGCCACCAGCAGAGCCTTAGCGGGACTAGCCAAAAACATTCAGTACTTC.

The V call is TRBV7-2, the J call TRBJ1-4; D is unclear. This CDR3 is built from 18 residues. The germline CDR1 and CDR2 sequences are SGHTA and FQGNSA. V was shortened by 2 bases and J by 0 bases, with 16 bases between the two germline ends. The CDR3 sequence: CASSLSGRRDATNEKLFF. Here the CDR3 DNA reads TGTGCCAGCAGCTTAAGTGGCCGGAGAGATGCAACTAATGAAAAACTGTTTTTT. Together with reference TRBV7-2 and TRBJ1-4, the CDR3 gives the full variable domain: GAGVSQSPSNKVTEKGKDVELRCDPISGHTALYWYRQSLGQGLEFLIYFQGNSAPDKSGLPSDRFSAERTGGSVSTLTIQRTQQEDSAVYLCASSLSGRRDATNEKLFFGSGTQLSVL.

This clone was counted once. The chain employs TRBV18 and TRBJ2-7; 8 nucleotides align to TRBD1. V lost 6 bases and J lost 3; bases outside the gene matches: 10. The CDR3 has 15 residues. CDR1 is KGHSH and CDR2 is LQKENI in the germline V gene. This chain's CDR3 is CASSGGFGQGYEQYF. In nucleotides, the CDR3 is TGTGCCAGCTCCGGCGGTTTCGGACAGGGCTACGAGCAGTACTTC.

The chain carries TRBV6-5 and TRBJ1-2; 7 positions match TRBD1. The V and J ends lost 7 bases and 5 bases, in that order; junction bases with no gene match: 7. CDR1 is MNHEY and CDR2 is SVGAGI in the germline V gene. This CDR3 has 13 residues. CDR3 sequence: CASTEGAAYGYTF. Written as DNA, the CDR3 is TGTGCCAGCACAGAGGGGGCGGCTTATGGCTACACCTTC.

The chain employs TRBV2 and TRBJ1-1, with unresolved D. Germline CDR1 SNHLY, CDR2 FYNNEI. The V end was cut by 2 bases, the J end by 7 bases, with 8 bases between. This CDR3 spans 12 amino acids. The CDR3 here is CASSEQVGEAFF. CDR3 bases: TGTGCCAGCAGTGAACAGGTCGGTGAAGCTTTCTTT.

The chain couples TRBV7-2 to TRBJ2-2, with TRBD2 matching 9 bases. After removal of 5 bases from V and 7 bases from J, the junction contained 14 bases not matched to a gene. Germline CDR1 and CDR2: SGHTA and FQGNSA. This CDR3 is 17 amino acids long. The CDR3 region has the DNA TGTGCCAGCAGCCCCGTGCGGCGGGCGGGAGGGTTCGGGGAGCTGTTTTTT. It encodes CASSPVRRAGGFGELFF.

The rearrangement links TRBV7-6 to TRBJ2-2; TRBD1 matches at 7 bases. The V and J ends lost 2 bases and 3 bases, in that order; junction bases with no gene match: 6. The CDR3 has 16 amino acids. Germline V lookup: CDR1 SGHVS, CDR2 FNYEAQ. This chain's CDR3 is CASSLSTDRDTGELFF. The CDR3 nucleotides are TGTGCCAGCAGCTTATCAACCGACAGGGACACCGGGGAGCTGTTTTTT.

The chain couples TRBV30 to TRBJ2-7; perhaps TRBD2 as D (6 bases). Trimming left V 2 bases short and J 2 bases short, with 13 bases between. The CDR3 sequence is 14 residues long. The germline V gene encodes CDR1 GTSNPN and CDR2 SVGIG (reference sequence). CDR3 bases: TGTGCCTGGAGTAAGTCGTCGGGGGCCTACGAGCAGTACTTC. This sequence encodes CAWSKSSGAYEQYF.

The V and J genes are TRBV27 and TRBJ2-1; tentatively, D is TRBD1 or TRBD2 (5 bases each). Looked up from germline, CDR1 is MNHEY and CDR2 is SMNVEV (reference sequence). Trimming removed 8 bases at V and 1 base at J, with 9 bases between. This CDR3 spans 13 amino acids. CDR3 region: CASLGTSYNEQFF. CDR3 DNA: TGTGCCAGCCTGGGGACGTCCTACAATGAGCAGTTCTTC.

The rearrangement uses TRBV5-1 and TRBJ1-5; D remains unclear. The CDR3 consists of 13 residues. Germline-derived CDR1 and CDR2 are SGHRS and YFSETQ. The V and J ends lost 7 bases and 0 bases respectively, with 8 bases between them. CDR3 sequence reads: CASAEGSNQPQHF. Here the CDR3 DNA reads TGCGCCAGCGCGGAGGGTAGCAATCAGCCCCAGCATTTT.

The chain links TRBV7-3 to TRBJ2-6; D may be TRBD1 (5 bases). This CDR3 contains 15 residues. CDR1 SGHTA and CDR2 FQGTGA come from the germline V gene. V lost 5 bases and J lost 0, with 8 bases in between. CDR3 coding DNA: TGTGCCAGCAGCCCGACAGTCTCTGGGGCCAACGTCCTGACTTTC. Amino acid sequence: CASSPTVSGANVLTF.

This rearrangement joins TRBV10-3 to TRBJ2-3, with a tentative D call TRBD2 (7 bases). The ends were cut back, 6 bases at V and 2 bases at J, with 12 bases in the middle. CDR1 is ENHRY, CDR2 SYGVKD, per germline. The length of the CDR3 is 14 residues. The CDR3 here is CAIRGGAPTDTQYF. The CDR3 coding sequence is TGTGCCATCAGGGGGGGGGCTCCCACAGATACGCAGTATTTT.

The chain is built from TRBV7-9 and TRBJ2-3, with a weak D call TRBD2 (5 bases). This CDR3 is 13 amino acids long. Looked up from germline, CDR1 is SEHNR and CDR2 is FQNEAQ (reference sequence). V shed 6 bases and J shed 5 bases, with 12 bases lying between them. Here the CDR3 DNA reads TGTGCCAGCAGATATTACGGAGGAGATACGCAGTATTTT. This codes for CASRYYGGDTQYF.

CDR3 residues: CSARGRLEAFF. CDR3 sequence (DNA): TGCAGTGCTAGAGGACGATTAGAAGCTTTCTTT. The rearrangement links TRBV20-1 to TRBJ1-1; D ambiguous. The CDR3 extends over 11 amino acids. Trimming took 1 base from V and 8 from J, leaving 8 bases between them. The V gene's germline CDR1 is DFQATT and CDR2 SNEGSKA (reference sequence).

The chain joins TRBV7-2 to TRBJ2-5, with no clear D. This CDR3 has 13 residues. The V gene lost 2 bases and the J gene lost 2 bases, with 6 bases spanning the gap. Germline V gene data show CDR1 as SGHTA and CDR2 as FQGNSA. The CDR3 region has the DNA TGTGCCAGCAGCTTAACTCGGCAAGAGACCCAGTACTTC. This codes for CASSLTRQETQYF.

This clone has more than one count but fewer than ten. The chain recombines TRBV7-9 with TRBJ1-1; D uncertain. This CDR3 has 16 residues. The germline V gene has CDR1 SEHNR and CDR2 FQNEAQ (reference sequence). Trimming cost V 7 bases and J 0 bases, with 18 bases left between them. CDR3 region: CASNSPEVRMNTEAFF. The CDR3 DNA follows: TGTGCCAGCAACTCCCCGGAGGTGCGCATGAACACTGAAGCTTTCTTT.

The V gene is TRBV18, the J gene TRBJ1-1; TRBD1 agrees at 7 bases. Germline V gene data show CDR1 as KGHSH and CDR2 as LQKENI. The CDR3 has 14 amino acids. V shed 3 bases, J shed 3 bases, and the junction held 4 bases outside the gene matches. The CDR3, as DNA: TGTGCCAGCTCACCCGTAACAGGGGACACTGAAGCTTTCTTT. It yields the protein CASSPVTGDTEAFF. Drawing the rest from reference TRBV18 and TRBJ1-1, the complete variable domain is NAGVMQNPRHLVRRRGQEARLRCSPMKGHSHVYWYRQLPEEGLKFMVYLQKENIIDESGMPKERFSAEFPKEGPSILRIQQVVRGDSAAYFCASSPVTGDTEAFFGQGTRLTVV.

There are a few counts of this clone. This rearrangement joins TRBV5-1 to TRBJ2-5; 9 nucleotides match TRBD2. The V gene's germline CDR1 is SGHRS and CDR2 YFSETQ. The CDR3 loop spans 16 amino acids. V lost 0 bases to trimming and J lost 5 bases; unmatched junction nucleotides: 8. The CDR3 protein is CASSLVGSGRGETQYF. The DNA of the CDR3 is TGCGCCAGCAGCTTGGTTGGTAGCGGGAGAGGGGAGACCCAGTACTTC.

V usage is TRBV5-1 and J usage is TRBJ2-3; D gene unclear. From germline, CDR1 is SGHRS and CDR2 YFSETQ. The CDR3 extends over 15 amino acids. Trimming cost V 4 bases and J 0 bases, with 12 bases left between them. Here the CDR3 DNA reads TGCGCCAGCAGCCCATCCACACTAAGCACAGATACGCAGTATTTT. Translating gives CASSPSTLSTDTQYF.

The CDR3 DNA reads TGTGCCAGTAGTAGACAGGGGAGGGCGAACACCGGGGAGCTGTTTTTT. This sequence encodes CASSRQGRANTGELFF. The rearrangement links TRBV19 to TRBJ2-2; D perhaps matches TRBD1 (8 bases). Germline V gene lookup returns CDR1 LNHDA and CDR2 SQIVND (reference sequence). The ends were cut back, 4 bases at V and 0 bases at J, with 12 bases in the middle. CDR3 length equals 16 residues. The whole variable domain, remainder taken from reference TRBV19 and TRBJ2-2, is DGGITQSPKYLFRKEGQNVTLSCEQNLNHDAMYWYRQDPGQGLRLIYYSQIVNDFQKGDIAEGYSVSREKKESFPLTVTSAQKNPTAFYLCASSRQGRANTGELFFGEGSRLTVL.

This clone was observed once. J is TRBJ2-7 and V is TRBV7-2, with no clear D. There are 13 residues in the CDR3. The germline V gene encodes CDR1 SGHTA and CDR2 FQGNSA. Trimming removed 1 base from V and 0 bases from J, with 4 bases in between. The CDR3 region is CASSLEVSYEQYF. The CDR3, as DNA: TGTGCCAGCAGCTTAGAGGTCTCCTACGAGCAGTACTTC. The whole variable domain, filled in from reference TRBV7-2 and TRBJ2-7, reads GAGVSQSPSNKVTEKGKDVELRCDPISGHTALYWYRQSLGQGLEFLIYFQGNSAPDKSGLPSDRFSAERTGGSVSTLTIQRTQQEDSAVYLCASSLEVSYEQYFGPGTRLTVT.

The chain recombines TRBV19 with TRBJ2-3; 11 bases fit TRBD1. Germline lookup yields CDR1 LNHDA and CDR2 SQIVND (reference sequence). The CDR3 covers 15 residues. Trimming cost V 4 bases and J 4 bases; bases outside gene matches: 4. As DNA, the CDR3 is TGTGCCAGTAGTACGGGGACAGGGGGACCAGATACGCAGTATTTT. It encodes CASSTGTGGPDTQYF.

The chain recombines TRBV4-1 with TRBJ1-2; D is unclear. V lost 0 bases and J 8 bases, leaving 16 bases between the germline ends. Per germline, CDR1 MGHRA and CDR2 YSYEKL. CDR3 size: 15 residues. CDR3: CASSQDSNRVGGYTF. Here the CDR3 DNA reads TGCGCCAGCAGCCAAGATAGTAATCGCGTGGGAGGCTACACCTTC.

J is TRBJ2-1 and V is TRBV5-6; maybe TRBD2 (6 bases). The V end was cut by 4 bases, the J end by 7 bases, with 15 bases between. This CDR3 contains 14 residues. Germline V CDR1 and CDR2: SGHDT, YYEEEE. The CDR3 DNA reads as TGTGCCAGCAGCAGGGACTGGGTTAATAATGAGCAGTTCTTC. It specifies CASSRDWVNNEQFF.

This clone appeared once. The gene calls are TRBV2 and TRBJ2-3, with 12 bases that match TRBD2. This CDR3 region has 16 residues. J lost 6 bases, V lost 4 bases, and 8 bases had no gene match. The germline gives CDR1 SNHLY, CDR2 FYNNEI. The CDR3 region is CASSVRLAGVGDTQYF. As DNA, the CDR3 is TGTGCCAGCAGTGTTCGACTAGCGGGAGTTGGGGATACGCAGTATTTT.

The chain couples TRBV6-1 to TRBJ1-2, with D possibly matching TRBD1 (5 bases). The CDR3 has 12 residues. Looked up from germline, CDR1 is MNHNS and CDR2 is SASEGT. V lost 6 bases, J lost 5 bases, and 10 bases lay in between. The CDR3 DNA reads TGTGCCAGCAGCCAGGGTAATTATGGCTACACCTTC. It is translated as CASSQGNYGYTF.

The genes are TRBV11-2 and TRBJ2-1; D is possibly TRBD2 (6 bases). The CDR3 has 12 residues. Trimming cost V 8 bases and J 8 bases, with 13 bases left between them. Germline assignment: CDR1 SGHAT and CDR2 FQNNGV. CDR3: CASRRADHEQFF. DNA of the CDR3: TGTGCCAGCCGGAGGGCCGATCATGAGCAGTTCTTC.